Shown below are 27 T cell receptor beta chains from a single sample sequenced in a study of blood T cell repertoires in COVID-19. Sequencing used immunoSEQ multiplex PCR; TCRdb keeps in-frame clones, though not all of them. The sample consists of roughly 230,000 clones, 70% to 85% of them appearing once. The sample was PBMCs or T cells enriched from blood (not recorded which). Receptors originate from a woman aged 55-69 years who had recovered from COVID-19.

This rearrangement joins TRBV19 to TRBJ1-3; D might be TRBD1 (5 bases). The CDR3 is made up of 15 amino acids. The ends were cut back, 5 bases at V and 2 bases at J, with 13 bases in the middle. CDR1 is LNHDA and CDR2 is SQIVND in the germline V gene (reference sequence). The CDR3 DNA is TGTGCCAGTAGTGTCCAGGGTTTCGCTGGAAACACCATATATTTT. Amino acids: CASSVQGFAGNTIYF.

The V call is TRBV10-3, the J call TRBJ2-2; 10 nucleotides line up with TRBD1. Germline lookup yields CDR1 ENHRY and CDR2 SYGVKD. The CDR3 has 13 amino acids. V shed 9 bases and J 6 bases; nucleotides not matched to a gene: 4. CDR3 residues: CAIGTGDAGELFF. Written as DNA, the CDR3 is TGTGCCATAGGGACAGGGGACGCCGGGGAGCTGTTTTTT.

V is TRBV4-2 and J is TRBJ1-2, with D perhaps TRBD1 (6 bases). V was cut by 0 bases and J by 2 bases, with 7 bases left in between. From germline, CDR1 is LGHNA and CDR2 YNFKEQ. This CDR3 is 14 amino acids long. The CDR3 coding sequence is TGTGCCAGCAGCCAAGATAGGGGGAACTATGGCTACACCTTC. Protein sequence: CASSQDRGNYGYTF.

This clone was counted between two and nine times. The chain links TRBV10-3 to TRBJ2-3, with TRBD1 matching 7 bases. The CDR3 runs to 14 residues. Germline V lookup: CDR1 ENHRY, CDR2 SYGVKD. V shed 6 bases, J shed 4 bases, and the junction held 7 bases outside the gene matches. The CDR3 nucleotides read TGTGCCATCAGAACCGGGACAGAATCAGATACGCAGTATTTT. Its translation is CAIRTGTESDTQYF.

The chain joins TRBV7-8 to TRBJ2-2, with a tentative D call TRBD2 (7 bases). Between the trimmed V and J ends, which lost 8 bases and 7 bases, there was a span of 11 bases. Germline-derived CDR1 and CDR2 are SGHVS and FQNEAQ. The CDR3 is 12 amino acids. The CDR3 reads CASEGGVGELFF. The DNA for the CDR3 is TGTGCCAGCGAGGGGGGGGTCGGGGAGCTGTTTTTT.

This chain joins TRBV9 and TRBJ2-5; D might be TRBD2 (5 bases). Trimming took 4 bases from V and 11 from J, leaving 12 bases between them. Per germline, CDR1 SGDLS and CDR2 YYNGEE. The CDR3 runs 11 residues. CDR3 in amino acids: CASSRRGPQYF. The DNA of the CDR3 is TGTGCCAGCAGCCGCCGGGGTCCGCAGTACTTC.

This sequence joins TRBV4-2 and TRBJ2-7; D is unresolved. Germline-derived CDR1 and CDR2 are LGHNA and YNFKEQ. This CDR3 is built from 13 residues. V was cut by 0 bases and J by 5 bases, with 8 bases left in between. DNA for the CDR3: TGTGCCAGCAGCCAAGATGGGCTGGACGAGCAGTACTTC. This gives the protein CASSQDGLDEQYF.

The V and J genes are TRBV6-4 and TRBJ1-5; D is possibly TRBD1 (6 bases). Germline-derived CDR1 and CDR2 are MRHNA and SNTAGT. V shed 7 bases and J shed 4 bases, with 17 bases lying between them. This CDR3 has 15 amino acids. For the CDR3, the DNA is TGTGCCAGCAAGACACCAGGGGTAAATAATCAGCCCCAGCATTTT. Its translation is CASKTPGVNNQPQHF.

The CDR3 DNA reads as TGTGCCAGCTCATCAGGGTGGGGCTACACCTTC. Its translation: CASSSGWGYTF. The V and J genes are TRBV12-3 or TRBV12-4 and TRBJ1-2, with D tentatively TRBD1 (5 bases). CDR3 length: 11 amino acids. V was trimmed by 8 bases and J by 8 bases, leaving 12 bases between them.

The chain has TRBV7-9 and TRBJ1-1; D uncertain. The V end lost 5 bases, the J end lost 5 bases, and 12 bases lay between the germline ends. The germline gives CDR1 SEHNR, CDR2 FQNEAQ (reference sequence). The CDR3 has 13 residues. CDR3 nucleotides: TGTGCCAGCAGCCCTTGGAGTGGGACTGAAGCTTTCTTT. Encoded protein: CASSPWSGTEAFF.

With respect to this clone: Mismatch with germline at one junction end may stem from a read error. V gene TRBV4-1 combines with J gene TRBJ2-3; 8 positions agree with TRBD2. The CDR3 extends over 11 amino acids. In germline, CDR1 is MGHRA, CDR2 YSYEKL. CDR3 DNA: TGCGCCAGCAGCCATGGCGGGAGGCCACATTTT. This encodes CASSHGGRPHF.

This clone was seen once. The chain links TRBV7-6 to TRBJ2-1; D perhaps matches TRBD1 (6 bases). This CDR3 has 15 amino acids. Trimming took off 5 bases at V and 0 bases at J, with 11 bases between the two ends. Germline lookup yields CDR1 SGHVS and CDR2 FNYEAQ. The CDR3 region has the DNA TGTGCCAGCAGCCCCACAGGGATCTCCTACAATGAGCAGTTCTTC. This translates into CASSPTGISYNEQFF.

The chain carries TRBV19 and TRBJ1-1, with TRBD1 matching 8 bases. Germline-derived CDR1 and CDR2 are LNHDA and SQIVND (reference sequence). The junction had 11 bases not matched to a gene; V was cut back by 9 bases and J by 5 bases. The CDR3 covers 14 residues. The CDR3 is CASLGQASGTEAFF. The CDR3 nucleotides are TGTGCCAGCCTGGGACAGGCCTCGGGTACTGAAGCTTTCTTT.

This rearrangement joins TRBV7-9 to TRBJ1-3; possibly TRBD1 for D (6 bases). This CDR3 has 15 amino acids. Germline assignment: CDR1 SEHNR and CDR2 FQNEAQ (reference sequence). Deletions cut 5 bases from V and 2 bases from J, with 13 bases between. This CDR3 reads CASSLQGTAGNTIYF. CDR3 in DNA: TGTGCCAGCAGCCTACAGGGTACTGCTGGAAACACCATATATTTT.

The chain has TRBV5-1 and TRBJ2-1; 11 bases are a match to TRBD2. Germline trimming cut 7 bases from V and 7 bases from J; bases unmatched to any gene: 10. The CDR3 runs to 15 residues. Germline lookup yields CDR1 SGHRS and CDR2 YFSETQ. CDR3 region: CASSLMVAGGNEQFF. The CDR3 region has the DNA TGCGCCAGCTCCCTCATGGTAGCGGGAGGGAATGAGCAGTTCTTC.

This clone was counted only a few times. This sequence joins TRBV25-1 and TRBJ1-6; 8 bases are a match to TRBD1. This CDR3 has 14 amino acids. Germline V gives CDR1 MGHDK, CDR2 SYGVNS. V trimming: 4 bases; J trimming: 7 bases; junction bases outside the gene matches: 3. CDR3 protein: CASSGQGRNSPLHF. The CDR3 DNA sequence: TGTGCCAGCAGTGGACAGGGGCGGAATTCACCCCTCCACTTT.

In its sample, this clone was seen once. The chain combines TRBV4-1 with TRBJ2-7, with 8 bases matching TRBD1. Germline V gene data show CDR1 as MGHRA and CDR2 as YSYEKL. This CDR3 region has 15 residues. The trim removed 5 bases at V and 0 bases at J, leaving 6 bases unmatched. The CDR3 DNA is TGCGCCAGCAGCGGACGGACAGGGATCTCCTACGAGCAGTACTTC. This sequence encodes CASSGRTGISYEQYF.

The V call is TRBV2, the J call TRBJ2-1; 12 bases align to TRBD2. CDR1 and CDR2 from the germline V gene are SNHLY and FYNNEI. The CDR3 runs 17 residues. The V segment lost 3 bases and the J segment 7 bases; nucleotides outside the gene matches: 10. The chain's CDR3 is CASSDSRRTSGANEQFF. CDR3 DNA sequence: TGTGCCAGCAGTGACTCACGGAGGACTAGCGGGGCAAATGAGCAGTTCTTC.

This clone showed up just a few times. The genes are TRBV19 and TRBJ1-3, with TRBD1 identical over 7 bases. Germline V gene data show CDR1 as LNHDA and CDR2 as SQIVND (reference sequence). Trimming at V came to 5 bases and at J to 2 bases, leaving 6 bases not matched to a gene. This CDR3 spans 15 amino acids. CDR3 protein: CASSLQGHTGNTIYF. The CDR3 DNA follows: TGTGCCAGTAGTCTACAGGGGCACACTGGAAACACCATATATTTT.

V and J are TRBV19 and TRBJ2-7; TRBD2 matches at 14 bases. The CDR3 length is 18 residues. Per the germline V gene, CDR1 is LNHDA and CDR2 is SQIVND (reference sequence). Losses at the gene ends were 4 bases for V and 3 bases for J; bases not matched to a gene: 11. CDR3 residues: CASSRAAGTSGGYYEQYF. As DNA, the CDR3 is TGTGCCAGTAGTAGAGCAGCCGGGACTAGCGGGGGATACTACGAGCAGTACTTC.

This clone was counted only a few times. The V gene is TRBV12-5, the J gene TRBJ1-1; tentatively, D is TRBD1 (5 bases). In germline, CDR1 is LGHNT, CDR2 FRNRAP. The V gene lost 3 bases and the J gene lost 4 bases, with 15 bases spanning the gap. The CDR3 covers 15 residues. The CDR3 coding sequence is TGTGCTAGTGGTTTCGGGCAGGGAGGGAGCACTGAAGCTTTCTTT. This gives the protein CASGFGQGGSTEAFF.

The chain recombines TRBV2 with TRBJ1-1; 8 positions agree with TRBD1. The germline CDR1 and CDR2 sequences are SNHLY and FYNNEI. Trimming cost V 5 bases and J 0 bases; bases outside gene matches: 11. This CDR3 contains 17 residues. The DNA for the CDR3 is TGTGCCAGCAGTTTATCAGGGGGCGCGGGCTTGAACACTGAAGCTTTCTTT. It codes for CASSLSGGAGLNTEAFF.

This clone was counted a single time. The CDR3 nucleotides are TGTGCCAGCAGCTTAGAAGGACCGGGACAGGGGGTCCCCTACGAGCAGTACTTC. It is translated as CASSLEGPGQGVPYEQYF. V usage is TRBV7-8 and J usage is TRBJ2-7; 11 nucleotides line up with TRBD1. Trimming took 1 base from V and 2 from J; bases not matched to a gene: 10. This CDR3 comprises 18 residues. Per the germline V gene, CDR1 is SGHVS and CDR2 is FQNEAQ. The full variable domain, completed using reference TRBV7-8 and TRBJ2-7, is GAGVSQSPRYKVAKRGQDVALRCDPISGHVSLFWYQQALGQGPEFLTYFQNEAQLDKSGLPSDRFFAERPEGSVSTLKIQRTQQEDSAVYLCASSLEGPGQGVPYEQYFGPGTRLTVT.

The CDR3 sequence: CASRDINNSPLHF. The CDR3 DNA reads TGTGCCAGCAGGGACATCAATAATTCACCCCTCCACTTT. The chain employs TRBV12-3 or TRBV12-4 and TRBJ1-6, with D tentatively TRBD1 (5 bases). V was trimmed by 6 bases and J by 5 bases, leaving 8 bases between them. The CDR3 is 13 amino acids.

This chain uses TRBV7-2 with TRBJ1-2; 7 nucleotides line up with TRBD1. J gave up 3 bases and V 5 bases, and 6 bases lay outside the gene matches. The CDR3 length is 14 residues. Germline CDR1 reads SGHTA; CDR2 reads FQGNSA. The DNA for the CDR3 is TGTGCCAGCAGCCTGCGACAGGGAGACTATGGCTACACCTTC. The encoded protein is CASSLRQGDYGYTF. The entire variable domain, with the rest obtained from reference TRBV7-2 and TRBJ1-2, is as follows: GAGVSQSPSNKVTEKGKDVELRCDPISGHTALYWYRQSLGQGLEFLIYFQGNSAPDKSGLPSDRFSAERTGGSVSTLTIQRTQQEDSAVYLCASSLRQGDYGYTFGSGTRLTVV.

The gene calls are TRBV19 and TRBJ2-1; 13 bases fit TRBD2. V lost 7 bases and J lost 9; bases outside the gene matches: 9. The CDR3 contains 15 residues. The germline CDR1 and CDR2 sequences are LNHDA and SQIVND (reference sequence). The CDR3 nucleotides read TGTGCCAGTACCGAGACTAGCGGGGGGCAGAGTGAGCAGTTCTTC. It yields the protein CASTETSGGQSEQFF.

The genes are TRBV29-1 and TRBJ1-1, with a tentative D call TRBD1 (5 bases). The CDR3 extends over 13 amino acids. Trimming took off 6 bases at V and 3 bases at J, with 14 bases between the two ends. CDR1 is SQVTM and CDR2 is ANQGSEA in the germline V gene. The CDR3 coding sequence is TGCAGCGTGTTACAGGCGACCGACACTGAAGCTTTCTTT. Translated: CSVLQATDTEAFF. Drawing the rest from reference TRBV29-1 and TRBJ1-1, the complete variable domain is SAVISQKPSRDICQRGTSLTIQCQVDSQVTMMFWYRQQPGQSLTLIATANQGSEATYESGFVIDKFPISRPNLTFSTLTVSNMSPEDSSIYLCSVLQATDTEAFFGQGTRLTVV.